This entry describes one T cell receptor beta chain. It lacks a known antigen. No base qualities exist here, and no much larger clone lies one base off it. The sample's time point label is to be understood as: individuals recovered from natural SARS-CoV-2 infection. The immunoSEQ Assay was the method used to sequence TCRbeta CDR3 regions. After extraction, genomic DNA underwent amplification by bias-controlled multiplex PCR, followed by high-throughput sequencing. Turning to the authors' computational methods: Collapsing and filtering of sequences were performed to quantify the absolute abundance of each unique TCRbeta CDR3 region. T cell fraction was estimated by normalizing TCRbeta template counts to usable DNA, which was measured by amplifying reference genes present in all nucleated cells. Repertoire TCRs were annotated as SARS-CoV-2-specific by exact matching of V gene, CDR3 amino acid sequence and J gene to a known reactive TCR set. The reference SARS-CoV-2 TCR set was obtained from MIRA and was filtered for enrichment in COVID-19-positive ImmuneCODE repertoires, whereby public or cross-reactive TCRs were removed. Using the MIRA antigens, annotated TCRs were further analysed by specific ORF or by position within an ORF. Breadth was defined as the number of annotated unique rearrangements divided by the total number of unique productive rearrangements, and depth was defined as the summed frequency of the annotated unique rearrangements. Two-sided Wilcoxon rank-sum tests were applied when comparing TCR breadth between groups. This immuneACCESS table, as held by TCRdb, lists in-frame sequences with V and J called but not all clones. Of the missing ones, under half trace to an unresolved V gene in checked studies; the others have no known cause. The DNA was the basis for D and trimming; V, J and clone size are from that table. This sample is represented by about 180,000 clones; around 85% of them were singletons. The ten largest account for 5.5% to 6% of the sample.

This specimen belongs to a study of Ad26.COV2.S vaccination and SARS-CoV-2 variants (dated by TCRdb to 2020 to 2022). Describing the broader study: TCRbeta repertoire sequencing served as the tool for gauging how specific and how broad the SARS-CoV-2-reactive T cell receptors were following Ad26.COV2.S vaccination. A total of 32 samples were included in the TCR-sequenced set, comprising some 20 Ad26.COV2.S vaccine recipients, 5 placebo recipients and 8 SARS-CoV-2 convalescent individuals. Findings and caveats that apply to the study as a whole: Compared with placebo recipients, Ad26.COV2.S recipients showed higher spike-specific TCR breadth (P = 0.0014). The authors noted that total T cell responses may have been underestimated by the TCR breadth and depth analyses. Vaccine and placebo recipients had comparable non-spike TCR breadth, which fits with the vaccine containing only spike. After vaccination, substantial breadth of spike-specific CD8+ and CD4+ T cell responses was reported.

The clonotype originates from a human donor who had recovered from COVID-19. The source was peripheral blood, collected after recovery from COVID-19.

The DNA sequence follows: TGTGCCAGCAGCCGTAGGGGACTAGCGGGAACGGAGACCCAGTACTTC. It translates as CASSRRGLAGTETQYF. The chain is assembled from TRBV27 and TRBJ2-5; TRBD2 matches 13 bases in the middle. Measured from the cysteine to the phenylalanine, the CDR3 is 16 residues long. Just the 48-base CDR3 DNA is kept, in frame starting at base 1. Per the germline V gene (reference sequence), MNHEY is the CDR1 and SMNVEV is the CDR2. Trimming removed 6 bases from V and 5 bases from J; the gene matches leave 9 bases unexplained.